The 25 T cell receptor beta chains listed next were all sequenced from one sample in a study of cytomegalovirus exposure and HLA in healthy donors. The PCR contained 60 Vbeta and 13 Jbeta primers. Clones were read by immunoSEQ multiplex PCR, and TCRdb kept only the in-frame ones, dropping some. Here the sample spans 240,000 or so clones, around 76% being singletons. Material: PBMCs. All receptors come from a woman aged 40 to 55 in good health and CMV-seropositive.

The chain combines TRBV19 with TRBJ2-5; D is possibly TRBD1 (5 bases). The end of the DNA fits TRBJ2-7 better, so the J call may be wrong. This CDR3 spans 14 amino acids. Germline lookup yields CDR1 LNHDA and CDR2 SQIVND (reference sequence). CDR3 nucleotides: TGTGCCAGTAGTATAGAAGGAAGGGGCAACGAGCAGTACTTC. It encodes CASSIEGRGNEQYF.

The CDR3 loop reads CASSESAGANTQYF. In DNA, the CDR3 is TGCGCCAGCAGTGAGTCAGCGGGAGCCAATACGCAGTATTTT. This chain links TRBV10-1 with TRBJ2-3, with 8 positions matching TRBD2. Germline values: CDR1 WNHNN, CDR2 SYGVQD (reference sequence). The CDR3 is made up of 14 amino acids. V shed 0 bases and J 7 bases; nucleotides not matched to a gene: 3.

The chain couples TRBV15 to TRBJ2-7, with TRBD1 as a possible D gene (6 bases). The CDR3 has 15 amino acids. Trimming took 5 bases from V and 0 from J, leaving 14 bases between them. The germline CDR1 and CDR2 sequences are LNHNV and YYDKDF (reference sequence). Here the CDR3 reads CATSADRSYSYEQYF. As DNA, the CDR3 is TGTGCCACCAGCGCCGACAGGTCCTACTCCTACGAGCAGTACTTC. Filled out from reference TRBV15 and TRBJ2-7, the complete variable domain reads DAMVIQNPRYQVTQFGKPVTLSCSQTLNHNVMYWYQQKSSQAPKLLFHYYDKDFNNEADTPDNFQSRRPNTSFCFLDIRSPGLGDTAMYLCATSADRSYSYEQYFGPGTRLTVT.

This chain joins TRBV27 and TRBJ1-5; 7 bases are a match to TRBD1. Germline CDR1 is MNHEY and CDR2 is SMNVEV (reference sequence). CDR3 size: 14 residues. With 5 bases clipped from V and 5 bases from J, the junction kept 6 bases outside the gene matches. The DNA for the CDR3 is TGTGCCAGCAGTGTACAGGGGACTCATCAGCCCCAGCATTTT. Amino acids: CASSVQGTHQPQHF.

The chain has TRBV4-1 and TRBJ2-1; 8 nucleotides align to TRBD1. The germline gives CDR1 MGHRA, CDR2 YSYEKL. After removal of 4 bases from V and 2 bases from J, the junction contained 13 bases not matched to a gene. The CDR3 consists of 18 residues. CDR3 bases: TGCGCCAGCAGCCGAGCGCCAGGGGGCGGTTTAACCTACAATGAGCAGTTCTTC. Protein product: CASSRAPGGGLTYNEQFF.

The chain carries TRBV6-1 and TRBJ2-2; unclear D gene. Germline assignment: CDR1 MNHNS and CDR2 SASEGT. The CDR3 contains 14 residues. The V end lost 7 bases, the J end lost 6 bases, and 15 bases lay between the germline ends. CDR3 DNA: TGTGCCAGCACTAGATCTGGATCCTCCGGGGAGCTGTTTTTT. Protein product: CASTRSGSSGELFF.

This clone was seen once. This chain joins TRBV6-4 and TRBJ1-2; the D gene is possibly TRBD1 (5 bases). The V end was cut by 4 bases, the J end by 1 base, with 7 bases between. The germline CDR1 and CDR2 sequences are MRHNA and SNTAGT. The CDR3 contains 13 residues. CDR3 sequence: CASSVGLNYGYTF. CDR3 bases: TGTGCCAGCAGTGTGGGACTTAACTATGGCTACACCTTC.

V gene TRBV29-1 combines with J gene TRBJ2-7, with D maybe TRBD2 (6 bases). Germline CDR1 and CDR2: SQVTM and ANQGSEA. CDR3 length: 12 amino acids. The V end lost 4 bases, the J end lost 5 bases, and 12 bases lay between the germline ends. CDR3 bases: TGCAGCGTTGGGAGGGTATCGGACGAGCAGTACTTC. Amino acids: CSVGRVSDEQYF.

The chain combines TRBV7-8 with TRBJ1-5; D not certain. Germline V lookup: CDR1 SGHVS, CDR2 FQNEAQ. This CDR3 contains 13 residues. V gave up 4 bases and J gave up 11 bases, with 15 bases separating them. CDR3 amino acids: CASSYAEGRAQHF. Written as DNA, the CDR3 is TGTGCCAGCAGCTACGCTGAGGGTAGAGCCCAGCATTTT.

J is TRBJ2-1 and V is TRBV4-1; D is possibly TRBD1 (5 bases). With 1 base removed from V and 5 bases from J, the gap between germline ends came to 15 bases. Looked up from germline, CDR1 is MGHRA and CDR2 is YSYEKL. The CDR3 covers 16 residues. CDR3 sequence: CASSQGAAGKDNEQFF. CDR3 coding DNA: TGCGCCAGCAGCCAAGGGGCGGCAGGGAAAGACAATGAGCAGTTCTTC.

The CDR3 region has the DNA TGTGCCAGCTCACCGCTACAGGGTCCTGGGGCCAACGTCCTGACTTTC. Translation gives CASSPLQGPGANVLTF. The rearrangement joins TRBV18 to TRBJ2-6, with a tentative D call TRBD1 (6 bases). The CDR3 runs to 16 residues. The V gene's germline CDR1 is KGHSH and CDR2 LQKENI. V was cut by 3 bases and J by 2 bases, with 11 bases left in between.

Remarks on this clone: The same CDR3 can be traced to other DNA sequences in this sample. CDR3 region: CASSQAGEKLFF. The CDR3 DNA reads as TGCGCCAGCAGCCAAGCGGGGGAAAAACTGTTTTTT. The chain couples TRBV4-1 to TRBJ1-4; no definite D call. Trimming cost V 1 base and J 8 bases, with 5 bases left between them. CDR1 and CDR2 (germline): MGHRA, YSYEKL. This CDR3 contains 12 residues.

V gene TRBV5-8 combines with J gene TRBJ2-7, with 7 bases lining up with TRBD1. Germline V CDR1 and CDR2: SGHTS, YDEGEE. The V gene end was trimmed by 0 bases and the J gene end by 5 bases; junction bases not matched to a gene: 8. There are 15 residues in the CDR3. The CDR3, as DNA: TGTGCCAGCAGCTTGGCCCTGACAGGGCCCAACGAGCAGTACTTC. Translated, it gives CASSLALTGPNEQYF.

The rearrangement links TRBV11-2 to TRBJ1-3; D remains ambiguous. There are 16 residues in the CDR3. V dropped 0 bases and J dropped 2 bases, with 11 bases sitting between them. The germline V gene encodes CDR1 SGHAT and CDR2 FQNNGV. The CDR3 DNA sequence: TGTGCCAGCAGCTTAGAAGGCGGACTCGCTGGAAACACCATATATTTT. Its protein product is CASSLEGGLAGNTIYF.

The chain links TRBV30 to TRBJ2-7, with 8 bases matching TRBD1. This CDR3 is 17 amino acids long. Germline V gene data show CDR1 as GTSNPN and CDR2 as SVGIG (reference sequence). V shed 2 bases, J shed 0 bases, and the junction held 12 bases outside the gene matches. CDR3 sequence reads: CAWSIPRGQESSYEQYF. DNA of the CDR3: TGTGCCTGGAGTATACCCCGGGGACAGGAGAGCTCCTACGAGCAGTACTTC.

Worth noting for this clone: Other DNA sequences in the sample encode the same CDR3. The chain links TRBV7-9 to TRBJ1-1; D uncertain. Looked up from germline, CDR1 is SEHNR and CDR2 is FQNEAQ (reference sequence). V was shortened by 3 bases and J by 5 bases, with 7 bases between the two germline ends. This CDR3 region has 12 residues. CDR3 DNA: TGTGCCAGCAGCTTTCCCGGGACTGAAGCTTTCTTT. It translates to CASSFPGTEAFF.

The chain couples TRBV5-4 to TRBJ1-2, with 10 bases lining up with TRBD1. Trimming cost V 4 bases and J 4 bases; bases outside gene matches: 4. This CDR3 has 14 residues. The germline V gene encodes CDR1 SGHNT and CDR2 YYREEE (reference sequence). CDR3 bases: TGTGCCAGCAGCCCACGGGACAGGGGCTATGGCTACACCTTC. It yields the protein CASSPRDRGYGYTF.

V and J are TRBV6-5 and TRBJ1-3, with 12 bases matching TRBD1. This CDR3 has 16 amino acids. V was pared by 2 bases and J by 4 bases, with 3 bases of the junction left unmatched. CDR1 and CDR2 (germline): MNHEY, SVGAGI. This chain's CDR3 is CASSYGTGGSGNTIYF. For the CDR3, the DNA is TGTGCCAGCAGTTACGGGACAGGGGGCTCAGGAAACACCATATATTTT.

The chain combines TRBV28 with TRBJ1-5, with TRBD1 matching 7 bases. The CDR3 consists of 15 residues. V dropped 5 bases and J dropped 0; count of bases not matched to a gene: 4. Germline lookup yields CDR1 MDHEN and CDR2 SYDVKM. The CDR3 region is CASSDGQVSNQPQHF. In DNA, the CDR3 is TGTGCCAGCAGTGACGGACAGGTTAGCAATCAGCCCCAGCATTTT.

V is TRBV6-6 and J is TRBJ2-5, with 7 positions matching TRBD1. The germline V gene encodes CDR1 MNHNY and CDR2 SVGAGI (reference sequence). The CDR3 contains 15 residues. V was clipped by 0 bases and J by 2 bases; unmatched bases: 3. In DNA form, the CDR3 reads TGTGCCAGCAGTTACTCGCTGGGACAGCAAGAGACCCAGTACTTC. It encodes CASSYSLGQQETQYF.

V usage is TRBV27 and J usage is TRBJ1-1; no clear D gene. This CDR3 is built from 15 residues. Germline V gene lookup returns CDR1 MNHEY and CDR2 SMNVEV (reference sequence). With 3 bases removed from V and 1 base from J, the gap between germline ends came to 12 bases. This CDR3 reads CASSFLGTSNTEAFF. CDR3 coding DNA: TGTGCCAGCAGTTTTTTGGGCACCTCGAACACTGAAGCTTTCTTT.

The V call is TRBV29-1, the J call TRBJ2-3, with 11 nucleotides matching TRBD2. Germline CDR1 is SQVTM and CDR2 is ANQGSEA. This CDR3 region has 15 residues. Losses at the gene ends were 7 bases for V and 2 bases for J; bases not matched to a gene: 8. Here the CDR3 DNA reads TGCAGCGCCCTGGGACTAGCGGTTTTCACAGATACGCAGTATTTT. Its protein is CSALGLAVFTDTQYF.

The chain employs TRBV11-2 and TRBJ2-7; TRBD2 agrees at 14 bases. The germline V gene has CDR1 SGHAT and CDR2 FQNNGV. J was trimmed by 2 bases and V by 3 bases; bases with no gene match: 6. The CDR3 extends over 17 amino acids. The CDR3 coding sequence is TGTGCCAGCAGCTTGGTGGGACTAGCGGGAGCCCCCTACGAGCAGTACTTC. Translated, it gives CASSLVGLAGAPYEQYF.

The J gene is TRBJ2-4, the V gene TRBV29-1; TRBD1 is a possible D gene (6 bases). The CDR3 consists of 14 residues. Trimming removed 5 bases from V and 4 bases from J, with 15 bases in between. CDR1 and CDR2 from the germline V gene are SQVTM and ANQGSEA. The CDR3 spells CSVSLGQPKNIQYF. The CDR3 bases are TGCAGCGTTAGCCTTGGACAGCCGAAAAACATTCAGTACTTC.

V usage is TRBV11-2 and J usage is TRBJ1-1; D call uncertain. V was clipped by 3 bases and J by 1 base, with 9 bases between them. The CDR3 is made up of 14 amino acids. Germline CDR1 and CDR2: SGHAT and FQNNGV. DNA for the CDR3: TGTGCCAGCAGCTTTAGCCTGGGGAACACTGAAGCTTTCTTT. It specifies CASSFSLGNTEAFF.